This T cell receptor (beta chain) was identified in a study of early T cells in non-severe SARS-CoV-2 infection (dated by TCRdb to the early 2020s). For the study in its entirety: Because TCR sequencing relied on bulk RNA taken from unsorted whole blood, pairing of alpha and beta chains was not possible. On the study overall, not on this receptor specifically: VDJdb matching was skewed toward anti-spike CD8 responses and likely underestimated virus-specific expansions, missing private and CD4 specificities.

A case-control design nested within a healthcare worker cohort in London, UK, was used, with weekly nasopharyngeal swab PCR tests and blood sampling performed. Healthcare workers were enrolled in the week of the UK lockdown, from 23 to 31 March 2020, and were followed every week for up to roughly 15 weeks. V ends up 2 bases short and J 1 base short, with an unmatched junction base count of 4. From cysteine to phenylalanine, the CDR3 is 16 amino acids long. Just CDR3 DNA is preserved here, 48 bases in frame from base 1. From the germline V gene, CDR1 is MGHRA and CDR2 is YSYEKL. The library was produced with 5' RACE. TCRdb shows the sequencer as NextSeq 500. Unique molecular identifiers were attached to individual cDNA molecules in the TCR library protocol so that sequencing error and PCR bias could be corrected. TCR alpha and beta chains were both sequenced, and the abundances of alpha and beta sequences in each sample were closely correlated with each other. As for the authors' bioinformatics: Decombinator V4 was used to annotate the V gene, J gene and CDR3 of the TCR sequences. TCRs were defined as expanded if a significant change between any two time points was detected under a Poisson model with p below 0.0001. TCR abundances were normalised to the total number of TCRs sequenced in each sample and reported as counts per million. MAIT TCRs were defined by TRAV1-2 paired with TRAJ12, TRAJ20 or TRAJ33, and iNKT TCRs by TRAV10 paired with TRAJ18. VDJdb, accessed 1 November 2021, was searched for CMV, EBV and SARS-CoV-2 annotated TCRs, with TCRs annotated for multiple antigens excluded. Using fastp trimming at Q25 and MiXCR clonotype assembly, TCRdb reanalyzed the public sequencing data and kept in-frame beta chains. CDR3 protein duplicates are merged, each entry listing the most common genes and DNA. The V and J calls follow TCRdb's processing rather than the paper's. This sample comprises about 80,000 distinct CDR3 sequences, approximately 12% of them detected only once. The ten largest clones add up to 15% to 17% of the sample.

Notes on this clonotype: The antigen it recognizes is unknown. There are no base qualities to consult, and no much larger clone falls within one base.

The receptor's source is an adult who was a healthcare worker with PCR-confirmed SARS-CoV-2 infection or an uninfected control (not recorded which). The donor label of this sample is uncertain. The sequencing here drew on whole blood, taken at baseline. Recombination linked TRBV4-1 to TRBJ2-1; TRBD2 aligns with 8 central bases. The nucleotides read TGCGCCAGCAGCCAACGGAGCGGGGGATCCTACAATGAGCAGTTCTTC. This codes for CASSQRSGGSYNEQFF.